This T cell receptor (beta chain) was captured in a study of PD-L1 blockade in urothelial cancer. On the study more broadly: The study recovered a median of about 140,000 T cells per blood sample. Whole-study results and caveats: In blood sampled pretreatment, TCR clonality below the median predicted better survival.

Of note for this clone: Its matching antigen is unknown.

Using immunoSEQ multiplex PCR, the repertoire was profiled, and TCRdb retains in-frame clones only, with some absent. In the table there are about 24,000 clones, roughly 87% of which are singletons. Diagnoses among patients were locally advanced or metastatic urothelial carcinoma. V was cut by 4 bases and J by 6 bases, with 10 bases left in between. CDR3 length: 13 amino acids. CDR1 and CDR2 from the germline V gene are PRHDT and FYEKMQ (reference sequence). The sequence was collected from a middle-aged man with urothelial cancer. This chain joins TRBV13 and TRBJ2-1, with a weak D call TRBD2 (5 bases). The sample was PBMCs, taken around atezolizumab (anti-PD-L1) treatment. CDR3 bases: TGTGCCAGCAGCTCCGGACTGTCCAATGAGCAGTTCTTC. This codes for CASSSGLSNEQFF.